These 29 T cell receptor beta chains were sequenced from one sample in a study of naive and memory T cell subsets. For these TCRs, the target antigens are not known. The beta constant-region primer was an equimolar mix of two oligonucleotides covering TRBC1 and TRBC2. Four rounds of PCR amplified the ligated cDNA using nested alpha and beta constant-region primers plus SP2. TCRdb re-analysed the UMI-ligation and nested PCR reads in MiXCR, keeping a single row per CDR3 protein. The sample includes around 140,000 distinct CDR3 sequences, 15% to 25% of them seen just once. Study-level findings and limits: Possibly reflecting memory cells re-expressing CD45RA, a few larger clonotypes occurred in naive repertoires, especially CD8.

The sequencing input was naive CD8+ T cells from blood. The origin of the receptors is a human donor in good health.

V is TRBV19 and J is TRBJ2-1, with 11 bases fitting TRBD2. With 1 base clipped from V and 6 bases from J, the junction kept 8 bases outside the gene matches. CDR1 and CDR2 (germline): LNHDA, SQIVND (reference sequence). The CDR3 contains 17 residues. CDR3 nucleotides: TGTGCCAGTAGTATAGTAATAGCGGGAGGGCCGAGCAATGAGCAGTTCTTC. This gives the protein CASSIVIAGGPSNEQFF.

The CDR3 DNA follows: TGTGCCAGCAGCTTAAGGGAGGGTAGCTCCTACGAGCAGTACTTC. Translating it yields CASSLREGSSYEQYF. This sequence joins TRBV7-8 and TRBJ2-7; 7 positions match TRBD2. Looked up from germline, CDR1 is SGHVS and CDR2 is FQNEAQ. CDR3 length: 15 amino acids. With 2 bases clipped from V and 0 bases from J, the junction kept 4 bases outside the gene matches.

CDR3 in DNA: TGTGCCATCAGCAAAGAGACCCAGTACTTC. Its translation is CAISKETQYF. This chain joins TRBV10-3 and TRBJ2-5; D is ambiguous. The CDR3 is 10 residues long. Germline V gene sequence: CDR1 ENHRY, CDR2 SYGVKD. V lost 6 bases, J lost 3 bases, and 2 bases lay in between.

The V and J genes are TRBV6-5 and TRBJ2-7, with 8 nucleotides matching TRBD2. V trimming: 0 bases; J trimming: 6 bases; junction bases outside the gene matches: 1. CDR1 and CDR2 from the germline V gene are MNHEY and SVGAGI. The CDR3 consists of 13 residues. The CDR3 reads CASSYSLAGEQYF. The CDR3 DNA follows: TGTGCCAGCAGTTACTCCCTAGCGGGCGAGCAGTACTTC.

V and J are TRBV28 and TRBJ2-2, with 12 bases matching TRBD2. Germline V gene data show CDR1 as MDHEN and CDR2 as SYDVKM. V dropped 3 bases and J dropped 0; count of bases not matched to a gene: 5. The CDR3 contains 18 residues. CDR3 residues: CASSLRTSGKTNTGELFF. DNA for the CDR3: TGTGCCAGCAGTTTGCGGACTAGCGGGAAAACGAACACCGGGGAGCTGTTTTTT.

The chain employs TRBV13 and TRBJ2-7, with D unresolved. Trimming pared 2 bases from V and 0 bases from J, leaving 8 bases between. The CDR3 is made up of 14 amino acids. CDR1 PRHDT and CDR2 FYEKMQ come from the germline V gene (reference sequence). The CDR3 region is CASSLYRSSYEQYF. As DNA, the CDR3 is TGTGCCAGCAGCTTATACCGCAGCTCCTACGAGCAGTACTTC.

The chain employs TRBV6-6 and TRBJ1-5; D may be TRBD1 (6 bases). The CDR3 has 17 amino acids. The V gene lost 0 bases and the J gene lost 0 bases, with 12 bases spanning the gap. The V gene's germline CDR1 is MNHNY and CDR2 SVGAGI (reference sequence). CDR3 protein: CASSYSGGPYSNQPQHF. CDR3 coding DNA: TGTGCCAGCAGTTACTCCGGGGGCCCTTATAGCAATCAGCCCCAGCATTTT.

This clonotype was observed a few times. The CDR3 loop reads CATSREGRGSYEQYF. CDR3 DNA: TGTGCCACCAGCAGAGAGGGGCGGGGTTCCTACGAGCAGTACTTC. The V and J genes are TRBV15 and TRBJ2-7; possible D gene TRBD2, 6 bases. Looked up from germline, CDR1 is LNHNV and CDR2 is YYDKDF (reference sequence). The CDR3 spans 15 residues. V lost 0 bases to trimming and J lost 1 base, with 10 bases between them.

J is TRBJ1-1 and V is TRBV7-8; tentative D call: TRBD1 (6 bases). V lost 1 base and J 3 bases, leaving 12 bases between the germline ends. CDR3 length: 15 residues. The germline gives CDR1 SGHVS, CDR2 FQNEAQ. In DNA form, the CDR3 reads TGTGCCAGCAGCTTAGAATGGACAGAGTACACTGAAGCTTTCTTT. As protein: CASSLEWTEYTEAFF.

The chain has TRBV5-6 and TRBJ1-1; a possible D gene is TRBD1 (5 bases). Germline V gene data show CDR1 as SGHDT and CDR2 as YYEEEE. CDR3 length equals 14 residues. V was clipped by 1 base and J by 5 bases, with 12 bases between them. CDR3 sequence reads: CASSLWGGKTEAFF. The CDR3 DNA reads TGTGCCAGCAGCTTGTGGGGGGGAAAGACTGAAGCTTTCTTT.

This rearrangement joins TRBV5-6 to TRBJ2-5, with TRBD2 identical over 14 bases. Germline V gene lookup returns CDR1 SGHDT and CDR2 YYEEEE. The CDR3 is 16 amino acids. The V segment lost 4 bases and the J segment 5 bases; nucleotides outside the gene matches: 7. DNA for the CDR3: TGTGCCAGCAGCCTGGGGACTAGCGGGAGCGGGGAGACCCAGTACTTC. It codes for CASSLGTSGSGETQYF.

The gene calls are TRBV7-2 and TRBJ1-1, with D maybe TRBD1 (5 bases). This CDR3 contains 14 residues. Trimming removed 1 base at V and 5 bases at J, with 11 bases between. CDR1 SGHTA and CDR2 FQGNSA come from the germline V gene. CDR3 loop: CASSLGAGWTEAFF. CDR3 sequence (DNA): TGTGCCAGCAGCTTAGGGGCAGGGTGGACTGAAGCTTTCTTT.

This clonotype was seen a handful of times. This chain connects TRBV7-9 to TRBJ1-1; tentative D call: TRBD1 (5 bases). Germline CDR1 SEHNR, CDR2 FQNEAQ (reference sequence). V was shortened by 0 bases and J by 8 bases, with 7 bases between the two germline ends. CDR3 length: 12 residues. CDR3: CASSLATDEAFF. CDR3 coding DNA: TGTGCCAGCAGCTTAGCGACAGACGAAGCTTTCTTT.

This clonotype was detected only a few times. The chain combines TRBV7-6 with TRBJ2-1; D is unresolved. The CDR3 extends over 15 amino acids. V dropped 4 bases and J dropped 5 bases, with 15 bases sitting between them. Germline V CDR1 and CDR2: SGHVS, FNYEAQ. The CDR3 spells CASSYLLGSNNEQFF. CDR3 sequence (DNA): TGTGCCAGCAGCTATCTTCTAGGCAGTAACAATGAGCAGTTCTTC.

This clonotype came up a few times. V gene TRBV7-8 combines with J gene TRBJ2-6; D tentatively fits TRBD1 or TRBD2 (5 bases each). CDR1 and CDR2 from the germline V gene are SGHVS and FQNEAQ. The CDR3 contains 18 residues. Trimming removed 2 bases from V and 0 bases from J, with 14 bases in between. CDR3 sequence (DNA): TGTGCCAGCAGCTTAAATCCCGAGGGGACCTCTGGGGCCAACGTCCTGACTTTC. It yields the protein CASSLNPEGTSGANVLTF.

The rearrangement joins TRBV28 to TRBJ1-1; D not resolved. This CDR3 spans 12 amino acids. The V and J ends lost 2 bases and 8 bases respectively, with 9 bases between them. Germline assignment: CDR1 MDHEN and CDR2 SYDVKM. CDR3 sequence reads: CASSLRTAEAFF. The DNA of the CDR3 is TGTGCCAGCAGTTTACGGACGGCAGAAGCTTTCTTT.

This clonotype was detected a few times. The V call is TRBV19, the J call TRBJ2-1, with TRBD2 identical over 8 bases. Germline CDR1 and CDR2: LNHDA and SQIVND (reference sequence). CDR3 length: 14 amino acids. With 5 bases clipped from V and 7 bases from J, the junction kept 7 bases outside the gene matches. The CDR3 loop is CASSSGLAWNEQFF. CDR3 sequence (DNA): TGTGCCAGTAGTTCCGGACTAGCATGGAATGAGCAGTTCTTC.

The rearrangement uses TRBV5-1 and TRBJ1-1; D ambiguous. This CDR3 spans 11 amino acids. V lost 2 bases to trimming and J lost 6 bases, with 5 bases between them. Germline loops: CDR1 SGHRS, CDR2 YFSETQ. CDR3 region: CASSFESEAFF. CDR3 DNA sequence: TGCGCCAGCAGCTTCGAATCTGAAGCTTTCTTT.

The gene calls are TRBV28 and TRBJ2-1, with 13 bases fitting TRBD2. J lost 7 bases, V lost 6 bases, and 6 bases had no gene match. CDR1 and CDR2 from the germline V gene are MDHEN and SYDVKM. This CDR3 comprises 15 residues. The CDR3 region has the DNA TGTGCCAGCAGGATTGGACTAGCGGGAGTAAATGAGCAGTTCTTC. It codes for CASRIGLAGVNEQFF.

The J gene is TRBJ2-7, the V gene TRBV6-6; 9 bases match TRBD2. The CDR3 consists of 18 residues. The junction had 18 bases not matched to a gene; V was cut back by 5 bases and J by 4 bases. Germline V lookup: CDR1 MNHNY, CDR2 SVGAGI (reference sequence). CDR3 bases: TGTGCCAGCAGTACCCCAAACCCGTCGACTAGCGGAGGTTACGAGCAGTACTTC. Translated: CASSTPNPSTSGGYEQYF.

This clonotype showed up just a few times. This sequence joins TRBV2 and TRBJ2-7, with 7 positions matching TRBD1. The germline V gene encodes CDR1 SNHLY and CDR2 FYNNEI. V dropped 7 bases and J dropped 0; count of bases not matched to a gene: 6. This CDR3 is 14 amino acids long. CDR3 loop: CASTGQDSSYEQYF. The CDR3 nucleotides read TGTGCCAGCACTGGACAGGACAGCTCCTACGAGCAGTACTTC.

This clonotype appeared a single time. The rearrangement joins TRBV7-3 to TRBJ2-1; the D is unclear. This CDR3 is built from 16 residues. Trimming shortened V by 2 bases and J by 2 bases, and 13 bases separated the two germline ends. Per the germline V gene, CDR1 is SGHTA and CDR2 is FQGTGA. CDR3: CASSLGSNIPYNEQFF. CDR3 coding DNA: TGTGCCAGCAGCTTAGGGTCCAATATTCCCTACAATGAGCAGTTCTTC.

V and J are TRBV27 and TRBJ1-5; D call uncertain. This CDR3 region has 13 residues. V was shortened by 1 base and J by 4 bases, with 5 bases between the two germline ends. CDR1 is MNHEY and CDR2 is SMNVEV in the germline V gene (reference sequence). CDR3 DNA sequence: TGTGCCAGCAGTTTATGGCAGAATCAGCCCCAGCATTTT. Its protein is CASSLWQNQPQHF.

The chain carries TRBV11-2 and TRBJ2-1; D uncertain. The CDR3 contains 12 residues. Germline loops: CDR1 SGHAT, CDR2 FQNNGV. V was cut by 6 bases and J by 7 bases, with 10 bases left in between. As DNA, the CDR3 is TGTGCCAGCAGTTGGCCGACAAATGAGCAGTTCTTC. Translation gives CASSWPTNEQFF.

In this sample, this clonotype turned up a few times. The rearrangement uses TRBV6-5 and TRBJ2-1, with D perhaps matching TRBD2 (5 bases). V was pared by 2 bases and J by 3 bases, with 8 bases between. Germline V CDR1 and CDR2: MNHEY, SVGAGI. The CDR3 is made up of 14 amino acids. The DNA of the CDR3 is TGTGCCAGCAGTTACAGGGAGTACTACAATGAGCAGTTCTTC. It codes for CASSYREYYNEQFF.

The gene calls are TRBV15 and TRBJ2-3, with 10 bases that match TRBD2. The germline CDR1 and CDR2 sequences are LNHNV and YYDKDF (reference sequence). The V and J ends lost 0 bases and 3 bases, in that order; junction bases with no gene match: 0. The length of the CDR3 is 15 residues. Written as DNA, the CDR3 is TGTGCCACCAGCAGAGAGGGACTAGCGACAGATACGCAGTATTTT. It is translated as CATSREGLATDTQYF. The whole variable domain, filled in from reference TRBV15 and TRBJ2-3, reads DAMVIQNPRYQVTQFGKPVTLSCSQTLNHNVMYWYQQKSSQAPKLLFHYYDKDFNNEADTPDNFQSRRPNTSFCFLDIRSPGLGDTAMYLCATSREGLATDTQYFGPGTRLTVL.

This clonotype was found a few times. The rearrangement uses TRBV27 and TRBJ1-5; D not certain. CDR1 is MNHEY and CDR2 is SMNVEV in the germline V gene (reference sequence). Between the trimmed V and J ends, which lost 5 bases and 4 bases, there was a span of 12 bases. The CDR3 loop spans 14 amino acids. In DNA, the CDR3 is TGTGCCAGCAGTCCCTGGACGGATAATCAGCCCCAGCATTTT. Translation: CASSPWTDNQPQHF.

This clonotype was counted ten times or more. The chain combines TRBV5-6 with TRBJ2-7, with 7 nucleotides matching TRBD1. With 3 bases clipped from V and 3 bases from J, the junction kept 6 bases outside the gene matches. Germline V lookup: CDR1 SGHDT, CDR2 YYEEEE. The CDR3 totals 14 residues. DNA of the CDR3: TGTGCCAGCAGCTCACGACAGGGCCACTACGAGCAGTACTTC. Its translation: CASSSRQGHYEQYF.

This clonotype has a handful of counts. V gene TRBV24-1 combines with J gene TRBJ2-1; unclear D gene. The CDR3 is 14 residues long. CDR1 and CDR2 from the germline V gene are KGHDR and SFDVKD. The V end lost 2 bases, the J end lost 3 bases, and 7 bases lay between the germline ends. Here the CDR3 reads CATSDSWYYNEQFF. The CDR3 region has the DNA TGTGCCACCAGTGATTCCTGGTACTACAATGAGCAGTTCTTC.